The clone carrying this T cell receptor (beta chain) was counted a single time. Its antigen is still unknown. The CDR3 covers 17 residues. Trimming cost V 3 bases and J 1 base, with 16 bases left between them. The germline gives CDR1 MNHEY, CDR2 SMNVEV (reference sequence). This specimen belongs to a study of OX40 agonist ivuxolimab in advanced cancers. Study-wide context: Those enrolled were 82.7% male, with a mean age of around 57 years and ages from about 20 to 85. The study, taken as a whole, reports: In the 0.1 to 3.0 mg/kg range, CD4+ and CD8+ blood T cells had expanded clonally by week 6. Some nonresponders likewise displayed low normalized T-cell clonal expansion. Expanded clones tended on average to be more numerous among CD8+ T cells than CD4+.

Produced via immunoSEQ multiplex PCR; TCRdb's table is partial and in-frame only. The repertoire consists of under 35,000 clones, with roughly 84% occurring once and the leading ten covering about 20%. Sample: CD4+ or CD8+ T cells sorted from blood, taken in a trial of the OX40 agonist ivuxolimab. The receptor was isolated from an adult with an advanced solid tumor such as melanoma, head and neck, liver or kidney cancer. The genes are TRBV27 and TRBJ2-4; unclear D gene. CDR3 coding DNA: TGTGCCAGCAGTTTTTACGCCGGAGAAGGGGCCAAAAACATTCAGTACTTC. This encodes CASSFYAGEGAKNIQYF.